The 23 T cell receptor beta chains reported below all come from one sample, sequenced in a study of T cell responses to AZD1222 COVID-19 vaccine. The repertoire was sequenced with immunoSEQ multiplex PCR; TCRdb's copy has only in-frame clones and lacks some. The sample has tens of thousands of clones, approximately 83% seen once. Sequenced here: peripheral blood, sampled on day 0 of AZD1222 vaccination. These receptors were taken from an adult in good health.

The DNA of the CDR3 is TGTGCCAGCAGCTCGGACAGACCCGGGACCCAGTACTTC. This encodes CASSSDRPGTQYF. The chain recombines TRBV3-1 (or the pseudogene TRBV3-2) with TRBJ2-5; D perhaps matches TRBD1 (6 bases). CDR3 size: 13 residues. In germline, CDR1 is LGHDT, CDR2 YNNKEL (reference sequence). V was pared by 5 bases and J by 7 bases, with 14 bases between.

This clone was picked up a small number of times. V gene TRBV29-1 combines with J gene TRBJ2-2, with D tentatively TRBD2 (6 bases). The CDR3 is 14 amino acids. Germline V gives CDR1 SQVTM, CDR2 ANQGSEA. Trimming removed 5 bases at V and 4 bases at J, with 14 bases between. CDR3 DNA sequence: TGCAGCGTTCTAGGCGGGACGGGCACCGGGGAGCTGTTTTTT. This translates into CSVLGGTGTGELFF.

The chain combines TRBV12-3 or TRBV12-4 with TRBJ1-6; TRBD1 agrees at 8 bases. The CDR3 consists of 12 residues. The V gene end was trimmed by 4 bases and the J gene end by 14 bases; junction bases not matched to a gene: 4. The CDR3 here is CASSSRTGSLHF. CDR3 coding DNA: TGTGCCAGCAGTTCGCGGACAGGGTCCCTCCACTTT.

This clone was seen once. This chain uses TRBV27 with TRBJ1-6, with 8 nucleotides matching TRBD1. Germline trimming cut 3 bases from V and 1 base from J; bases unmatched to any gene: 5. This CDR3 is built from 17 residues. Germline CDR1 and CDR2: MNHEY and SMNVEV (reference sequence). The CDR3 is CASSLTGDGSYNSPLHF. The CDR3 DNA reads TGTGCCAGCAGTTTGACAGGGGACGGTTCCTATAATTCACCCCTCCACTTT.

The chain links TRBV11-3 to TRBJ2-7; maybe TRBD1 (5 bases). CDR1 is SGHNT, CDR2 YENEEA, per germline. CDR3 length: 14 residues. The V gene lost 3 bases and the J gene lost 3 bases, with 12 bases spanning the gap. CDR3 in amino acids: CASSFQTVNYEQYF. The CDR3 bases are TGTGCCAGCAGCTTTCAGACAGTTAACTACGAGCAGTACTTC.

This clone was counted a few times. The V and J genes are TRBV6-6 and TRBJ2-7; 7 bases match TRBD2. Trimming took 7 bases from V and 3 from J; bases not matched to a gene: 3. Germline values: CDR1 MNHNY, CDR2 SVGAGI (reference sequence). The CDR3 is made up of 12 amino acids. The DNA for the CDR3 is TGTGCCAGCAAAACTAGCGACTACGAGCAGTACTTC. This encodes CASKTSDYEQYF.

V usage is TRBV23-1 and J usage is TRBJ2-7; D unclear. TRBV23-1 is designated an ORF whose function remains uncertain. The CDR3 contains 14 residues. The V end lost 5 bases, the J end lost 0 bases, and 11 bases lay between the germline ends. In DNA, the CDR3 is TGCGCCAGCAGTATGGCAGTCCTCTCCTACGAGCAGTACTTC. Translation gives CASSMAVLSYEQYF.

The rearrangement uses TRBV19 and TRBJ2-7; D is possibly TRBD1 (5 bases). Germline V gene data show CDR1 as LNHDA and CDR2 as SQIVND (reference sequence). V lost 3 bases and J 4 bases, leaving 16 bases between the germline ends. This CDR3 is built from 15 residues. In DNA, the CDR3 is TGTGCCAGTAGTATCCGGTTACAGGCAGCATACGAGCAGTACTTC. Translation gives CASSIRLQAAYEQYF.

The V and J genes are TRBV18 and TRBJ2-7, with 8 bases identical to TRBD1. Trimming took 2 bases from V and 6 from J; bases not matched to a gene: 3. Germline V CDR1 and CDR2: KGHSH, LQKENI. This CDR3 has 13 residues. CDR3 residues: CASSPADRGEQYF. The CDR3 bases are TGTGCCAGCTCACCAGCCGACAGGGGCGAGCAGTACTTC.

The sample holds one count of this clone. V is TRBV4-2 and J is TRBJ1-1; TRBD1 is a possible D gene (6 bases). V lost 2 bases and J 4 bases, leaving 20 bases between the germline ends. CDR1 and CDR2 from the germline V gene are LGHNA and YNFKEQ. The CDR3 is 17 amino acids. The CDR3 nucleotides are TGTGCCAGCAGCCAACCACCTATGGCAGGGGCTAGCACTGAAGCTTTCTTT. Translated: CASSQPPMAGASTEAFF.

This chain joins TRBV10-3 and TRBJ2-7, with no clear D. Trimming took off 6 bases at V and 3 bases at J, with 12 bases between the two ends. CDR1 and CDR2 from the germline V gene are ENHRY and SYGVKD. CDR3 length: 13 amino acids. CDR3 in amino acids: CAISSDWDYEQYF. Here the CDR3 DNA reads TGTGCCATCAGCTCCGACTGGGACTACGAGCAGTACTTC.

On this clone: This same CDR3 is encoded by further DNA sequences in the sample. This chain connects TRBV24-1 to TRBJ1-2, with TRBD1 identical over 7 bases. The V and J ends lost 4 bases and 3 bases, in that order; junction bases with no gene match: 4. This CDR3 has 14 residues. The germline V gene has CDR1 KGHDR and CDR2 SFDVKD. CDR3 coding DNA: TGTGCCACCAGTGACCGACAGGGCCACTATGGCTACACCTTC. Translating gives CATSDRQGHYGYTF.

The chain is built from TRBV11-3 and TRBJ2-5, with D unclear. The V gene's germline CDR1 is SGHNT and CDR2 YENEEA. The V and J ends lost 5 bases and 2 bases respectively, with 12 bases between them. The CDR3 has 14 amino acids. The CDR3 is CASSQSLGQETQYF. The CDR3, as DNA: TGTGCCAGCAGCCAATCATTAGGGCAAGAGACCCAGTACTTC.

The chain recombines TRBV20-1 with TRBJ1-1; D is ambiguous. Trimming pared 5 bases from V and 8 bases from J, leaving 12 bases between. The length of the CDR3 is 11 residues. Germline CDR1 and CDR2: DFQATT and SNEGSKA (reference sequence). The chain's CDR3 is CSAQSQGEAFF. The CDR3 DNA reads TGCAGTGCTCAGAGCCAAGGGGAAGCTTTCTTT.

The chain combines TRBV18 with TRBJ1-1, with D unresolved. V was cut by 0 bases and J by 2 bases, with 16 bases left in between. Germline-derived CDR1 and CDR2 are KGHSH and LQKENI. The CDR3 extends over 17 amino acids. CDR3 loop: CASSPPWADALNTEAFF. The CDR3 DNA follows: TGTGCCAGCTCACCACCTTGGGCAGATGCCCTCAACACTGAAGCTTTCTTT.

The chain has TRBV3-1 (or the pseudogene TRBV3-2) and TRBJ1-5; D is uncertain. The germline CDR1 and CDR2 sequences are LGHDT and YNNKEL (reference sequence). The CDR3 sequence is 16 residues long. Trimming took off 1 base at V and 0 bases at J, with 10 bases between the two ends. The DNA for the CDR3 is TGTGCCAGCAGCCAAGGGGGAGGCTATAGCAATCAGCCCCAGCATTTT. Translated: CASSQGGGYSNQPQHF.

V gene TRBV4-1 combines with J gene TRBJ1-4; D is undetermined. CDR1 and CDR2 from the germline V gene are MGHRA and YSYEKL. Trimming stripped 0 bases from V and 5 bases from J, with 13 bases between. The CDR3 extends over 16 amino acids. The CDR3 sequence is CASSQDSTLFNEKLFF. The DNA for the CDR3 is TGCGCCAGCAGCCAAGATTCTACCCTTTTCAATGAAAAACTGTTTTTT.

In this sample, this clone turned up once. The chain is built from TRBV29-1 and TRBJ1-4; 9 nucleotides agree with TRBD1. V lost 6 bases to trimming and J lost 6 bases; unmatched junction nucleotides: 5. Germline CDR1 reads SQVTM; CDR2 reads ANQGSEA. The CDR3 totals 13 residues. CDR3 protein: CSVGHRGHEKLFF. In DNA form, the CDR3 reads TGCAGCGTAGGGCACAGGGGGCATGAAAAACTGTTTTTT. Based on the CDR3 plus reference TRBV29-1 and TRBJ1-4, the full variable domain is SAVISQKPSRDICQRGTSLTIQCQVDSQVTMMFWYRQQPGQSLTLIATANQGSEATYESGFVIDKFPISRPNLTFSTLTVSNMSPEDSSIYLCSVGHRGHEKLFFGSGTQLSVL.

The chain is built from TRBV5-6 and TRBJ2-3; 11 bases are a match to TRBD2. The CDR3 runs to 18 residues. Trimming cost V 4 bases and J 0 bases; bases outside gene matches: 10. Per the germline V gene, CDR1 is SGHDT and CDR2 is YYEEEE. CDR3 nucleotide sequence: TGTGCCAGCAGCGACGGGACTAGCGGTTCCACTAGCACAGATACGCAGTATTTT. This codes for CASSDGTSGSTSTDTQYF.

The J gene is TRBJ2-7, the V gene TRBV4-2; D unresolved. The CDR3 spans 15 residues. Germline CDR1 LGHNA, CDR2 YNFKEQ. V gave up 0 bases and J gave up 2 bases, with 11 bases separating them. CDR3 sequence: CASSQEDGVTYEQYF. In DNA, the CDR3 is TGTGCCAGCAGCCAAGAGGATGGGGTTACCTACGAGCAGTACTTC.

CDR3 protein: CASSRDGSNTEAFF. The CDR3 DNA is TGTGCCAGTAGTAGAGACGGGTCGAACACTGAAGCTTTCTTT. The chain uses TRBV19 and TRBJ1-1; D unresolved. There are 14 residues in the CDR3. Germline values: CDR1 LNHDA, CDR2 SQIVND (reference sequence). V was pared by 4 bases and J by 1 base, with 10 bases between.

The CDR3 reads CAWSAGNNQPQHF. The CDR3 region has the DNA TGTGCCTGGAGCGCCGGGAATAATCAGCCCCAGCATTTT. J is TRBJ1-5 and V is TRBV30; no clear D gene. CDR1 GTSNPN and CDR2 SVGIG come from the germline V gene (reference sequence). CDR3 length: 13 amino acids. Deletions cut 3 bases from V and 4 bases from J, with 10 bases between.

The V call is TRBV6-1, the J call TRBJ1-2; a possible D gene is TRBD1 (6 bases). The CDR3 covers 15 residues. Looked up from germline, CDR1 is MNHNS and CDR2 is SASEGT. V was cut by 3 bases and J by 2 bases, with 13 bases left in between. In DNA, the CDR3 is TGTGCCAGCAGTGATGGGACAACGGGGAACTATGGCTACACCTTC. It encodes CASSDGTTGNYGYTF.